This T cell receptor beta chain was captured in a study of blood T cells in healthy people across ages. Study-wide background: Capture via template switching afforded approximately one barcoded beta molecule per two T cells.

With regard to this clonotype: Its antigen is unknown.

Findings and limits, study-wide: Long-lived donors exceeded aged donors in naive CD4+ cells and diversity.

Germline loops: CDR1 MNHEY, CDR2 SVGEGT. The CDR3 totals 15 residues. The second PCR ran about 6 to 11 cycles with a sample-barcoded 5' primer and J-beta primers. The authors tagged each cDNA molecule using a template-switch adaptor with 12 random nucleotides. MiXCR, applied by TCRdb to the 5' RACE reads, yields one record per CDR3 protein. The sample lists 980,000 or so distinct CDR3 sequences; about 48% were seen once. The total RNA that was extracted per sample amounted to at least 6 micrograms. The TCR was taken from a man aged 30-40 years in good health. The sequencing input was blood. This sequence joins TRBV6-2 or TRBV6-3 and TRBJ2-5; D uncertain. The DNA end favors TRBJ2-7, so the J call may be wrong. CDR3 coding DNA: TGTGCCAGCAGTTCCAGTTCGGTAGTTTCCTACGAGCAGTACTTC. Protein sequence: CASSSSSVVSYEQYF.